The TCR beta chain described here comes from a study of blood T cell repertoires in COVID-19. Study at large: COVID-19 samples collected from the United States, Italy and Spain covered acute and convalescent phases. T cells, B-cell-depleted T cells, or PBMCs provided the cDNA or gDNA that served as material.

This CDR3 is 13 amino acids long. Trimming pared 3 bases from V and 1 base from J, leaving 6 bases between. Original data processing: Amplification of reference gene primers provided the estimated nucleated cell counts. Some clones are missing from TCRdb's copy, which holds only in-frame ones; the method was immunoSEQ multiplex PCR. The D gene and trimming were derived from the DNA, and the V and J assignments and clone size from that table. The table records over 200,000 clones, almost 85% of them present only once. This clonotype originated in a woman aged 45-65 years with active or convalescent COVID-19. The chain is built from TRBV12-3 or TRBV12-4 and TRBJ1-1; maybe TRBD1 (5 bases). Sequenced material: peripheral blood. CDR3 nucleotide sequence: TGTGCCAGCAGTTTTCAGGGGAACACTGAAGCTTTCTTT. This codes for CASSFQGNTEAFF.